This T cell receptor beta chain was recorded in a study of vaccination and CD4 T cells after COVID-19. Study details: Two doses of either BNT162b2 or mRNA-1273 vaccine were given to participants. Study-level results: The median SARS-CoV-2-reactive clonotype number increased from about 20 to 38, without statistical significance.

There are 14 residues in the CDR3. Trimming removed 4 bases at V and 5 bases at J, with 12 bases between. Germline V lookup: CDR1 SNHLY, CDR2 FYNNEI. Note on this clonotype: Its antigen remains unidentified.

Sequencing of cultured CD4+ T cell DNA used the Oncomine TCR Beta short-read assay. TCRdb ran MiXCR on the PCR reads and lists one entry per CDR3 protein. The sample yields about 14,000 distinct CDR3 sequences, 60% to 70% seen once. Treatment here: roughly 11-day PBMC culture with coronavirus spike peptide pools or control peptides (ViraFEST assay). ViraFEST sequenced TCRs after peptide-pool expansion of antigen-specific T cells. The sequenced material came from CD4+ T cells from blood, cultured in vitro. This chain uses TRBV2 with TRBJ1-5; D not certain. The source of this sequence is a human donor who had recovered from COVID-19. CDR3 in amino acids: CASSAAERDQPQHF. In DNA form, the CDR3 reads TGTGCCAGCAGTGCGGCAGAGCGGGATCAGCCCCAGCATTTT.